The rows below give T cell receptor beta chains drawn from one sample of a study of human T cells and chemical hapten exposure. Each CDR3 protein is one row after TCRdb ran MiXCR on the RACE reads. The data hold tens of thousands of distinct CDR3 sequences, with more than 8.5% observed a single time. Source: whole blood, taken in connection with sensitization to the hapten diphenylcyclopropenone (DPC). The receptors originated from a woman between 25 and 40 years old with alopecia areata. Some clones in this sample may be carry-over from other donors' samples. The CDR3 runs from the conserved cysteine through the conserved F or W. The D gene is left open where the match is weak. Where a row states a size, it is once, few, many or the class of an expanded clone; other rows omit it.

j_call	clone_size	d_call	v_call	cdr3_aa	cdr3_nt
TRBJ1-2	many	NA	TRBV20-1	CSARALLQGSNYGYTF	TGCAGTGCTAGAGCTCTTCTGCAGGGCTCCAACTATGGCTACACCTTC
TRBJ1-6	NA	NA	TRBV20-1	CSALTLDNSPLHF	TGCAGTGCTTTGACCCTAGATAATTCACCCCTCCACTTT
TRBJ2-3	many	NA	TRBV11-2	CASSPHSDTQYF	TGTGCCAGCAGCCCCCATTCGGATACGCAGTATTTT
TRBJ2-3	many	NA	TRBV29-1	CSVAYGGTEQYF	TGCAGCGTTGCGTACGGTGGGACTGAGCAGTATTTT
TRBJ2-7	NA	NA	TRBV28	CASSSDLMYEQYF	TGTGCCAGCAGTTCCGATCTTATGTACGAGCAGTACTTC
TRBJ2-5	few	NA	TRBV18	CASSRGGGLTQETQYF	TGTGCCAGCTCACGAGGTGGCGGGTTAACTCAAGAGACCCAGTACTTC
TRBJ1-6	many	TRBD1	TRBV5-1	CASSLAVTGDSPLHF	TGCGCCAGCAGCTTGGCCGTGACAGGGGATTCACCCCTCCACTTT
TRBJ1-4	few	NA	TRBV27	CASSYSVNEKLFF	TGTGCCAGCAGTTATAGTGTGAATGAAAAACTGTTTTTT
TRBJ2-5	NA	TRBD1	TRBV7-9	CASSQGAVETQYF	TGTGCCAGCTCGCAGGGGGCCGTAGAGACCCAGTACTTC
TRBJ1-2	NA	NA	TRBV6-1	CASSEIPNNYGYTF	TGTGCCAGCAGTGAAATCCCGAATAACTATGGCTACACCTTC
TRBJ2-3	NA	TRBD2	TRBV12-3/TRBV12-4	CASRRLAGEPDTQYF	TGTGCCAGCAGACGACTAGCGGGGGAACCAGATACGCAGTATTTT
TRBJ1-1	few	NA	TRBV28	CASSFTRGRNTEAFF	TGTGCCAGCAGTTTTACTAGGGGGAGGAACACTGAAGCTTTCTTT
TRBJ1-5	NA	TRBD1	TRBV4-1	CASSQGLTGGNQPQHF	TGCGCCAGCAGCCAAGGTTTAACAGGGGGCAATCAGCCCCAGCATTTT
TRBJ1-4	few	NA	TRBV5-4	CASSLGPDPTNEKLFF	TGTGCCAGCAGCTTGGGCCCGGACCCAACTAATGAAAAACTGTTTTTT
TRBJ2-4	many	TRBD1	TRBV4-1	CASSQEGTALAKNIQYF	TGCGCCAGCAGCCAAGAGGGGACAGCATTAGCCAAAAACATTCAGTACTTC
TRBJ1-5	many	TRBD1	TRBV6-9	CASSTGQGSNQPQHF	TGTGCCAGCAGTACGGGACAGGGGAGCAATCAGCCCCAGCATTTT
TRBJ1-1	many	NA	TRBV4-1	CASSQDPTGALVTEAFF	TGCGCCAGCAGCCAAGATCCTACGGGGGCCCTGGTCACTGAAGCTTTCTTT
TRBJ1-4	NA	NA	TRBV6-5	CASSYSRYPNEKLFF	TGTGCCAGCAGTTACTCACGGTATCCTAATGAAAAACTGTTTTTT
TRBJ2-3	many	NA	TRBV20-1	CSARDLMDTGPDTQYF	TGCAGTGCTAGAGATCTCATGGATACAGGACCTGATACGCAGTATTTT
TRBJ2-1	many	TRBD2	TRBV6-1	CASRGSTSGRNEQFF	TGTGCCAGCCGTGGGAGTACTAGCGGGAGGAATGAGCAGTTCTTC
TRBJ1-6	NA	NA	TRBV28	CASRGREGYSPLHF	TGTGCCAGCAGGGGCAGAGAGGGATATTCACCCCTCCACTTT
TRBJ2-1	few	NA	TRBV29-1	CSVEDPRPGTYNEQFF	TGCAGCGTTGAAGATCCCAGGCCCGGAACCTACAATGAGCAGTTCTTC
TRBJ1-2	many	TRBD1	TRBV3-1	CASSQDSGQGAGYGYTF	TGTGCCAGCAGCCAAGATTCAGGACAGGGGGCAGGCTATGGCTACACCTTC
TRBJ2-3	NA	TRBD1	TRBV6-5	CASSYSGGQGADTQYF	TGTGCCAGCAGTTACTCAGGGGGACAGGGGGCAGATACGCAGTATTTT
TRBJ1-5	few	TRBD1	TRBV5-1	CASSPDRGLNQPQHF	TGCGCCAGCAGCCCCGACAGGGGACTTAATCAGCCCCAGCATTTT
TRBJ1-4	many	NA	TRBV6-2/TRBV6-3	CASSRRQPATNEKLFF	TGTGCCAGCAGTCGACGACAGCCTGCAACTAATGAAAAACTGTTTTTT
TRBJ2-5	many	NA	TRBV3-1	CASSQGRITQETQYF	TGTGCCAGCAGCCAAGGGCGGATTACTCAAGAGACCCAGTACTTC
TRBJ1-2	many	TRBD1	TRBV12-3/TRBV12-4	CATNRGYYGYTF	TGTGCCACCAACAGGGGGTACTATGGCTACACCTTC
TRBJ2-2	many	NA	TRBV3-1	CASSQAPTTGELFF	TGTGCCAGCAGCCAAGCCCCTACCACCGGGGAGCTGTTTTTT
TRBJ2-7	many	NA	TRBV10-2	CASSDDRSSYEQYF	TGCGCCAGCAGTGATGACAGGAGCTCCTACGAGCAGTACTTC
TRBJ2-2	many	NA	TRBV2	CAEGAGTGELFF	TGTGCGGAGGGGGCGGGGACCGGGGAGCTGTTTTTT
TRBJ1-5	NA	NA	TRBV15	CATSRDWGLGQPQHF	TGTGCCACCAGCAGAGATTGGGGGTTGGGGCAGCCCCAGCATTTT
TRBJ1-2	many	TRBD1	TRBV2	CASRGRDRPGAGYTF	TGTGCCAGCAGAGGCAGGGACAGGCCGGGGGCTGGCTACACCTTC
TRBJ2-7	few	TRBD2	TRBV28	CASKHSGSSYEQYF	TGTGCCAGCAAGCATAGCGGGAGTAGCTACGAGCAGTACTTC
TRBJ1-1	many	NA	TRBV29-1	CSSRGHPNTEAFF	TGCAGCTCCAGGGGACACCCGAACACTGAAGCTTTCTTT
TRBJ1-5	many	NA	TRBV6-1	CASSGGQTNQYQHF	TGTGCCAGCAGTGGTGGACAGACTAATCAGTACCAGCATTTT
TRBJ2-2	many	NA	TRBV11-2	CASSPPGVRNTGELFF	TGTGCCAGCAGCCCCCCCGGGGTGAGGAACACCGGGGAGCTGTTTTTT
TRBJ1-1	many	NA	TRBV11-2	CASSLASGPEAFF	TGTGCCAGCAGCTTAGCCTCAGGTCCTGAAGCTTTCTTT
TRBJ2-7	NA	NA	TRBV2	CASTPTGQIYEQYF	TGTGCCAGCACCCCAACGGGACAAATCTACGAGCAGTACTTC
TRBJ1-1	many	NA	TRBV24-1	CATSESGVSTEAFF	TGTGCCACCAGTGAGTCGGGGGTATCTACTGAAGCTTTCTTT
TRBJ2-1	many	TRBD2	TRBV3-1	CASSLGLAGLLDFNEQFF	TGTGCCAGCAGCTTGGGACTAGCGGGGCTTCTGGATTTCAATGAGCAGTTCTTC
TRBJ1-2	many	NA	TRBV29-1	CSVDDGYTF	TGCAGCGTTGACGATGGCTACACCTTC
TRBJ2-1	NA	TRBD2	TRBV2	CASSSSGAVSEQFF	TGTGCCAGCAGTTCTAGCGGGGCGGTTTCTGAGCAGTTCTTC